This record looks at one TCR beta chain sequence and its context. The data were obtained in a study of blood T cell repertoires in COVID-19. The overall study: Acute and convalescent COVID-19 specimens originated in the United States, Italy and Spain. T cells, B-cell-depleted T cells, or PBMCs provided the cDNA or gDNA that served as material.

How the authors handled the data: Estimation of nucleated cell counts was performed using reference gene primer amplification. TCRdb's table, derived via immunoSEQ multiplex PCR, lists solely in-frame clones and lacks some. D and trimming come from the DNA, and the V and J calls and clone size come from that table. This sample has 80,000 or so clones; 80% to 90% occur once, and the top ten carry roughly a sixth. The clonotype originates from a human donor in a cohort sampled during active COVID-19. The sample consisted of peripheral blood.

The CDR3 here is CASSLGQGTYGYTF. The CDR3 DNA is TGTGCCAGCAGTTTGGGGCAGGGGACCTATGGCTACACCTTC. V and J are TRBV27 and TRBJ1-2, with D perhaps TRBD1 (6 bases). This CDR3 region has 14 residues. The V gene's germline CDR1 is MNHEY and CDR2 SMNVEV (reference sequence). V was shortened by 3 bases and J by 4 bases, with 12 bases between the two germline ends.